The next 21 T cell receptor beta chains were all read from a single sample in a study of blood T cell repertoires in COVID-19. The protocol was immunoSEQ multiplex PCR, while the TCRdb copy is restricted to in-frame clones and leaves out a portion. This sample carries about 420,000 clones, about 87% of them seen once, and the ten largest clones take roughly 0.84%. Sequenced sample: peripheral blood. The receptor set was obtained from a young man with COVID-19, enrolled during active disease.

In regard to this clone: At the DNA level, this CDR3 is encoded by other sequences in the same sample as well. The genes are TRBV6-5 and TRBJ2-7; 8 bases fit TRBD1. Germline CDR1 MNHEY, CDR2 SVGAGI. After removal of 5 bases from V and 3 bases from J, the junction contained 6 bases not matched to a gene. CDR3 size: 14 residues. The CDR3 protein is CASSPTGGSYEQYF. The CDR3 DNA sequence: TGTGCCAGCAGTCCCACAGGGGGAAGCTACGAGCAGTACTTC.

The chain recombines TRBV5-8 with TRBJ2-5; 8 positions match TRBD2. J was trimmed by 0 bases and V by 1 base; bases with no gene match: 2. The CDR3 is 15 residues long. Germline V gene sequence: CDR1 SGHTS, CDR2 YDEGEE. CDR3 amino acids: CASSLLAGYQETQYF. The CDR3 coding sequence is TGTGCCAGCAGCTTGTTAGCGGGGTACCAAGAGACCCAGTACTTC.

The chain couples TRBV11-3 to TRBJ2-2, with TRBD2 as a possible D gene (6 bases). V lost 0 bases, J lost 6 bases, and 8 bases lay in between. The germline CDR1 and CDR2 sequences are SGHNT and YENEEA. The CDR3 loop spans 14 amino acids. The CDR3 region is CASSLEAGPGELFF. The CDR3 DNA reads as TGTGCCAGCAGCTTAGAAGCGGGTCCCGGGGAGCTGTTTTTT.

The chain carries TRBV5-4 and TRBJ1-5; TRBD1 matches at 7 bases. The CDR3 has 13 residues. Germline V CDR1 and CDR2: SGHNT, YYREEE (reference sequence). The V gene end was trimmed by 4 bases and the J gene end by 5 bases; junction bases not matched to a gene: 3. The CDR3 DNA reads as TGTGCCAGCAGCCGGGACAGTTATCAGCCCCAGCATTTT. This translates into CASSRDSYQPQHF.

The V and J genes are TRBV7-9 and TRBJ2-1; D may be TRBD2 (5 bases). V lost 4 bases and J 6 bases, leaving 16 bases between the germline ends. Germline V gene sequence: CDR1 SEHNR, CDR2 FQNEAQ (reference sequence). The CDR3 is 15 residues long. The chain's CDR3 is CASSSSSNLSNEQFF. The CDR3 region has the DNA TGTGCCAGCAGCTCATCTAGCAACCTGTCCAATGAGCAGTTCTTC.

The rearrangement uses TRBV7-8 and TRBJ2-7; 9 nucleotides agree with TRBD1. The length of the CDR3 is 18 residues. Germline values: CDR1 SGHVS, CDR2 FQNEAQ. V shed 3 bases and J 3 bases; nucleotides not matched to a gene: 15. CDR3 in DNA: TGTGCCAGCAGCTTGGGCAGCTTGTTTCGGGACAGGGTCTACGAGCAGTACTTC. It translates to CASSLGSLFRDRVYEQYF.

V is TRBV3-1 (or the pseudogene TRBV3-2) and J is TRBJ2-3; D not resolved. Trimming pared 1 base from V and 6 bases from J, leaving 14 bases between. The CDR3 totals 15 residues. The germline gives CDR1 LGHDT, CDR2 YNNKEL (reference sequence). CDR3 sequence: CASSQAPRRQDTQYF. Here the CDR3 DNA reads TGTGCCAGCAGCCAAGCCCCTAGACGTCAGGATACGCAGTATTTT.

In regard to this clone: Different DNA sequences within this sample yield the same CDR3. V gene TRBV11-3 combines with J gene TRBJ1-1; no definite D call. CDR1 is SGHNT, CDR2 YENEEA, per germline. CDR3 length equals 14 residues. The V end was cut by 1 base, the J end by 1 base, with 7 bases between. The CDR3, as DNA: TGTGCCAGCAGCTTAGGAGGGCGGAACACTGAAGCTTTCTTT. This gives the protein CASSLGGRNTEAFF.

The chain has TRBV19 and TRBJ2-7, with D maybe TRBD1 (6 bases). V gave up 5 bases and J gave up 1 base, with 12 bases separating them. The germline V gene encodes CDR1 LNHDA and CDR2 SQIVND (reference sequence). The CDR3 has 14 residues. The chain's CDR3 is CASSFRTESYEQYF. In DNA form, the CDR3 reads TGTGCCAGTAGTTTCCGGACAGAGTCCTACGAGCAGTACTTC.

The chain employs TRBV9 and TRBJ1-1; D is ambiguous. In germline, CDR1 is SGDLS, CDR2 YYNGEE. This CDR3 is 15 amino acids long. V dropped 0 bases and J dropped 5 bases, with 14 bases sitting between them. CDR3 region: CASSVEKVPGTEAFF. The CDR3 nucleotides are TGTGCCAGCAGCGTAGAGAAGGTCCCGGGAACTGAAGCTTTCTTT.

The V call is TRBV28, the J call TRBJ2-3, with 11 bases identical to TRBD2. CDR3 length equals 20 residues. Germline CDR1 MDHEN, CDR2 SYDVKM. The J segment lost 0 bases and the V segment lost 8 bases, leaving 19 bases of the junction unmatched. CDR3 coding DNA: TGTGCCAGCGACGTTACGGGGCTAGCGGGAGGTACGACTAGCACAGATACGCAGTATTTT. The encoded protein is CASDVTGLAGGTTSTDTQYF. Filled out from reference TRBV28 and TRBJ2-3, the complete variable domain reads DVKVTQSSRYLVKRTGEKVFLECVQDMDHENMFWYRQDPGLGLRLIYFSYDVKMKEKGDIPEGYSVSREKKERFSLILESASTNQTSMYLCASDVTGLAGGTTSTDTQYFGPGTRLTVL.

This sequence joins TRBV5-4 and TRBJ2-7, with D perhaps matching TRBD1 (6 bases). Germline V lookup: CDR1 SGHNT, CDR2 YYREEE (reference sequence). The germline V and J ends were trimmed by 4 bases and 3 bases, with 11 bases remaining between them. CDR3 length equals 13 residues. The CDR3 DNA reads TGTGCCAGCAGCAAGGGGGTAGACTACGAGCAGTACTTC. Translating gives CASSKGVDYEQYF. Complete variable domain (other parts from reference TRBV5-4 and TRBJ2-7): ETGVTQSPTHLIKTRGQQVTLRCSSQSGHNTVSWYQQALGQGPQFIFQYYREEENGRGNFPPRFSGLQFPNYSSELNVNALELDDSALYLCASSKGVDYEQYFGPGTRLTVT.

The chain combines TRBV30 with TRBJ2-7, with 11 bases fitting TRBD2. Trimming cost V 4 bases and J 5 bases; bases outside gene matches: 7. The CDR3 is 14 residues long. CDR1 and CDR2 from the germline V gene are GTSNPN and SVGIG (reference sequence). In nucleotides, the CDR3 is TGTGCCTGGACGACTAATAGCGGGAGGGACGAGCAGTACTTC. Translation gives CAWTTNSGRDEQYF.

CDR3 loop: CSASPGYGAQETQYF. In DNA, the CDR3 is TGCAGTGCTAGTCCGGGTTATGGGGCCCAAGAGACCCAGTACTTC. This chain connects TRBV20-1 to TRBJ2-5, with D possibly being TRBD1 (5 bases). V was shortened by 3 bases and J by 1 base, with 15 bases between the two germline ends. Germline V gene sequence: CDR1 DFQATT, CDR2 SNEGSKA (reference sequence). The CDR3 length is 15 residues.

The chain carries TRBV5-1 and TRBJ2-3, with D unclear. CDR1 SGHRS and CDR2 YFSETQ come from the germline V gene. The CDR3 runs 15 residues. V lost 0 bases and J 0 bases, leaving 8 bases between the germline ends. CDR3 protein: CASSLASRSTDTQYF. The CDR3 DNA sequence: TGCGCCAGCAGCTTGGCTTCCAGGAGCACAGATACGCAGTATTTT.

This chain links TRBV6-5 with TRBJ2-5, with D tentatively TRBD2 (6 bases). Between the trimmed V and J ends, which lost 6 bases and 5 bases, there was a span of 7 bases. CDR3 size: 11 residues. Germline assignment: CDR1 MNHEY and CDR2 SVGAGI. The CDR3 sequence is CASSGGETQYF. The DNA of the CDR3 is TGTGCCAGCAGCGGAGGGGAGACCCAGTACTTC.

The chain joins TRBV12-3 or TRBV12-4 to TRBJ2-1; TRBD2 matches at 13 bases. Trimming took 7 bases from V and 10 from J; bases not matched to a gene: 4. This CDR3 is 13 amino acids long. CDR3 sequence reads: CASKGTSGNEQFF. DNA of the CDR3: TGTGCCAGCAAAGGGACTAGCGGGAACGAGCAGTTCTTC.

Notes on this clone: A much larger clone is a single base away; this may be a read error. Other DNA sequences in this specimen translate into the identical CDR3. The CDR3 sequence is CASSDSSTGELFF. The DNA for the CDR3 is TGTGCCAGCAGTGACTCGAGCACCGGGGAGCTGTTTTTT. The V call is TRBV6-4, the J call TRBJ2-2; D remains ambiguous. This CDR3 is built from 13 residues. Trimming cost V 0 bases and J 4 bases, with 3 bases left between them. Germline CDR1 is MRHNA and CDR2 is SNTAGT.

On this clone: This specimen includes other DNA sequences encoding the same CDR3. CDR3 bases: TGTGCCTGGAGTGTACGAGGCACAGATACGCAGTATTTT. Its protein is CAWSVRGTDTQYF. This chain links TRBV30 with TRBJ2-3; D uncertain. Germline V gives CDR1 GTSNPN, CDR2 SVGIG (reference sequence). With 0 bases removed from V and 1 base from J, the gap between germline ends came to 5 bases. The CDR3 is made up of 13 amino acids.

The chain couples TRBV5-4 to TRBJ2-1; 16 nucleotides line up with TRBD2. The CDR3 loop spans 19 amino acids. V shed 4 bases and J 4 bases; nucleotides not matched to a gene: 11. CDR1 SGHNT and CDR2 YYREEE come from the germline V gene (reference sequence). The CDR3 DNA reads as TGTGCCAGCAGCAATCCGGGACTAGCGGGGGGGCCTCGTTACAATGAGCAGTTCTTC. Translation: CASSNPGLAGGPRYNEQFF.

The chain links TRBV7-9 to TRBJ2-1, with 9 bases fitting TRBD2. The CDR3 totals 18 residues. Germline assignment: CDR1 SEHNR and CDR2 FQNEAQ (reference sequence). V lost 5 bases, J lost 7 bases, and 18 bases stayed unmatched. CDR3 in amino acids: CASSPRTSDNRLGNEQFF. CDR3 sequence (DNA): TGTGCCAGCAGCCCGAGGACTAGCGACAATAGACTAGGAAATGAGCAGTTCTTC.